The clone carrying this TCR beta chain was seen only a few times. Its antigen is undetermined. Via MiXCR, TCRdb re-called the reads, giving one row per CDR3 protein. The table shows approximately 550,000 distinct CDR3 sequences, with 16% occurring only once. The entry originates in a study of T cell repertoires in cytomegalovirus infection. The study, taken as a whole, reports: Cumulative frequency of public TCR beta families picked out carriers of CMV plus the relevant HLA.

Germline CDR1 reads LGHNA; CDR2 reads YNFKEQ. The CDR3 is made up of 14 amino acids. The J segment lost 3 bases and the V segment lost 3 bases, leaving 4 bases of the junction unmatched. The J gene is TRBJ2-7, the V gene TRBV4-2; 8 bases align to TRBD1. The receptor's source is a human donor in good health (CMV status not recorded). Some clones in this sample may be carry-over from other donors' samples. The source material was CD8+ T cells from PBMCs. CDR3 DNA: TGTGCCAGCAGCCAGGATGGACAGGGCTACGAGCAGTACTTC. Translating gives CASSQDGQGYEQYF.